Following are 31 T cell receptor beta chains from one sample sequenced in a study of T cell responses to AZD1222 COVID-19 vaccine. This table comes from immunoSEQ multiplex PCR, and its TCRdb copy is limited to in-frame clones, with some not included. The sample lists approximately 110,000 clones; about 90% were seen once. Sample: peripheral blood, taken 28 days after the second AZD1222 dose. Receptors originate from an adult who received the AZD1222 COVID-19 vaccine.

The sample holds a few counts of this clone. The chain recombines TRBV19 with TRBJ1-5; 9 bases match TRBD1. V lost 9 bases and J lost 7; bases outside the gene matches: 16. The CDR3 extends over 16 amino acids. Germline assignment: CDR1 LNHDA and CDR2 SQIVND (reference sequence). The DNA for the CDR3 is TGTGCCAGCAAGACTTACGGGACAGGGAACGGCCAGCCCCAGCATTTT. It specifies CASKTYGTGNGQPQHF.

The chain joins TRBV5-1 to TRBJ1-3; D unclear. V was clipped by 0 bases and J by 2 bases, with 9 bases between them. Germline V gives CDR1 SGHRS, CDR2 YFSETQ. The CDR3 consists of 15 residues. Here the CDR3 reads CASSLEAQPGNTIYF. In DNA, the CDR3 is TGCGCCAGCAGCTTGGAAGCCCAGCCTGGAAACACCATATATTTT.

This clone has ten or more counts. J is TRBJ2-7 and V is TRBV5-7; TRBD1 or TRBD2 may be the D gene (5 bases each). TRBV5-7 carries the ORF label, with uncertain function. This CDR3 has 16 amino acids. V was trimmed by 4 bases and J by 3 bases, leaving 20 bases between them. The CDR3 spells CASSPLGDGPDYEQYF. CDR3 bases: TGTGCCAGCAGCCCACTAGGGGACGGGCCTGACTACGAGCAGTACTTC.

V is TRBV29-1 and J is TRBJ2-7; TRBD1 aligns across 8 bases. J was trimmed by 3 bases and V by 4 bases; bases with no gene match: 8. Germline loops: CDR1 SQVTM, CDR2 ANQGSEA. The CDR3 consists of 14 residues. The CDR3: CSVAGGQGIYEQYF. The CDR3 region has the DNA TGCAGCGTTGCGGGCGGACAGGGAATCTACGAGCAGTACTTC.

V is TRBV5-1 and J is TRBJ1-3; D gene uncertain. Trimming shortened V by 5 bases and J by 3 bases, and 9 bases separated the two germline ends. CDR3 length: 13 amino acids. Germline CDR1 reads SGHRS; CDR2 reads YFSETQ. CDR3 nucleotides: TGCGCCAGCAGACACGAGGGTGGAAACACCATATATTTT. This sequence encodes CASRHEGGNTIYF.

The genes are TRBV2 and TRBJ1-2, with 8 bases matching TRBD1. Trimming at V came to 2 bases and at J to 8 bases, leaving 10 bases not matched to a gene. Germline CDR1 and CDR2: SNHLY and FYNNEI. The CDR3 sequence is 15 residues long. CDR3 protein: CASSEPGTGSWGYTF. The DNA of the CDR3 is TGTGCCAGCAGTGAACCCGGGACAGGTTCATGGGGCTACACCTTC.

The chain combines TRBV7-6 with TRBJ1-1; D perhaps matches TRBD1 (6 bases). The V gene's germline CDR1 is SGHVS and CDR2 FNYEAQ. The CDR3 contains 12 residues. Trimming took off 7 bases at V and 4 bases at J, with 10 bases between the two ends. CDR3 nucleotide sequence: TGTGCCAGCACGGGGGGCGGCACTGAAGCTTTCTTT. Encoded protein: CASTGGGTEAFF.

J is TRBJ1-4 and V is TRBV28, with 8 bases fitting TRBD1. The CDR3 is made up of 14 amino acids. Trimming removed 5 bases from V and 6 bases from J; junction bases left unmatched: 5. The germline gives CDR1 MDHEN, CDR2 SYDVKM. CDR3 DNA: TGTGCCAGCAGTCAGGGGGCGCGTTATGAAAAACTGTTTTTT. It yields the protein CASSQGARYEKLFF.

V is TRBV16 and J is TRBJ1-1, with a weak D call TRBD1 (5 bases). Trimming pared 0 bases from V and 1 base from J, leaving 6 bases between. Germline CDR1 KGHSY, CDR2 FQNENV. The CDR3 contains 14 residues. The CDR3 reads CASSQSTGNTEAFF. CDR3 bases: TGTGCCAGCAGCCAATCTACAGGGAACACTGAAGCTTTCTTT.

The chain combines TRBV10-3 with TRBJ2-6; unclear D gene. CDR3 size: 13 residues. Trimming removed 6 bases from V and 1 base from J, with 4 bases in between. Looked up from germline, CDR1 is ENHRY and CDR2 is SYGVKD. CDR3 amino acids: CAIRVSGANVLTF. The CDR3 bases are TGTGCCATCAGGGTTTCTGGGGCCAACGTCCTGACTTTC.

The CDR3 nucleotides read TGTGCCAGCAACCTACAGGGCACTGAAGCTTTCTTT. Its translation is CASNLQGTEAFF. The chain combines TRBV12-3 or TRBV12-4 with TRBJ1-1; maybe TRBD1 (6 bases). The CDR3 runs to 12 residues. Trimming shortened V by 7 bases and J by 4 bases, and 10 bases separated the two germline ends.

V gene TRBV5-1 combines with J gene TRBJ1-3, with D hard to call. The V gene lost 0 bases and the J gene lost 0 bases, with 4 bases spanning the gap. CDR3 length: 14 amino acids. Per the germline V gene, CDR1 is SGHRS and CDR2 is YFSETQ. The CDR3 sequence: CASSLGHSGNTIYF. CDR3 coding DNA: TGCGCCAGCAGCTTGGGACACTCTGGAAACACCATATATTTT. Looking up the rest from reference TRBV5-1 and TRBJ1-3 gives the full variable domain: KAGVTQTPRYLIKTRGQQVTLSCSPISGHRSVSWYQQTPGQGLQFLFEYFSETQRNKGNFPGRFSGRQFSNSRSEMNVSTLELGDSALYLCASSLGHSGNTIYFGEGSWLTVV.

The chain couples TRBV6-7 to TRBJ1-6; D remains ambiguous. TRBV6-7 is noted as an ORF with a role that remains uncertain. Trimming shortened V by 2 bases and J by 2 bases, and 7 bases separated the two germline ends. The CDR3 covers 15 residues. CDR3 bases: TGTGCCAGCAGTTACAGAGGGCCCTATAATTCACCCCTCCACTTT. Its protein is CASSYRGPYNSPLHF.

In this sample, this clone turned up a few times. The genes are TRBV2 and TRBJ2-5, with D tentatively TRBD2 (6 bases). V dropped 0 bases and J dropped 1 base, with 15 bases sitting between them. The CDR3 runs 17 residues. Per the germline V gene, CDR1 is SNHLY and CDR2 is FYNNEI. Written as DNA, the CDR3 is TGTGCCAGCAGTGAAGCGATCCCCCGGGGGTCCCAAGAGACCCAGTACTTC. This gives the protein CASSEAIPRGSQETQYF.

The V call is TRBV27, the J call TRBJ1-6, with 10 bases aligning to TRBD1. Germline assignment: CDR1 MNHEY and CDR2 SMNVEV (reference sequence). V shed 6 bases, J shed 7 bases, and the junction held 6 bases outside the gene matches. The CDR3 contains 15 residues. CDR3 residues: CASSQWTGGNSPLHF. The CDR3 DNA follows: TGTGCCAGCAGCCAGTGGACAGGGGGAAATTCACCCCTCCACTTT.

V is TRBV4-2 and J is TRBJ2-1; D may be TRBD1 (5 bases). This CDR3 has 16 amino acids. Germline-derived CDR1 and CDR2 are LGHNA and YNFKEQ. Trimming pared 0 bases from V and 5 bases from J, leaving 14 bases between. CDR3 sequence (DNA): TGTGCCAGCAGCCAAGACCAGTCAGGGTCCCACAATGAGCAGTTCTTC. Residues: CASSQDQSGSHNEQFF.

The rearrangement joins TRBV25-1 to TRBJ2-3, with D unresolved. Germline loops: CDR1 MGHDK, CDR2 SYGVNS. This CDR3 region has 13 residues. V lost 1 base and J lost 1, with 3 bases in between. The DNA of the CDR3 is TGTGCCAGCAGTGAATTTGGCACAGATACGCAGTATTTT. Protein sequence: CASSEFGTDTQYF.

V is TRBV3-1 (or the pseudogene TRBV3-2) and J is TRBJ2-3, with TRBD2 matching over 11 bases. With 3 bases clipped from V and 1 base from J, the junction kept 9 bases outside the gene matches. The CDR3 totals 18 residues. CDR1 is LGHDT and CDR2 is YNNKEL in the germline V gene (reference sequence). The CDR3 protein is CASSQSSGGTRGTDTQYF. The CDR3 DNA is TGTGCCAGCAGCCAGTCTAGCGGGGGGACCAGGGGCACAGATACGCAGTATTTT.

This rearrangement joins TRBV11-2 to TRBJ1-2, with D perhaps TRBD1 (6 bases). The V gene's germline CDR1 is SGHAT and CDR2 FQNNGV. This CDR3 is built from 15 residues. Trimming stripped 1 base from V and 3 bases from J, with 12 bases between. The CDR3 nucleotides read TGTGCCAGCAGCTTAGTGGCAGGGGAATACTATGGCTACACCTTC. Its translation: CASSLVAGEYYGYTF.

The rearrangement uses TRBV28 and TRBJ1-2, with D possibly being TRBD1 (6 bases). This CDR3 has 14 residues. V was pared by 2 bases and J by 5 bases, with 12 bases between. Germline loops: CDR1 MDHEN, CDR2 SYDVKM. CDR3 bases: TGTGCCAGCAGTTTACTAGGGGGGTATTATGGCTACACCTTC. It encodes CASSLLGGYYGYTF.

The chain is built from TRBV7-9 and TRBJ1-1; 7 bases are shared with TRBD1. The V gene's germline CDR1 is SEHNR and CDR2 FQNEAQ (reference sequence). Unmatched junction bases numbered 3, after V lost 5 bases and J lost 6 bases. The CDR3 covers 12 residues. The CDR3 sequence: CASSTTGAEAFF. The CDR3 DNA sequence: TGTGCCAGCAGCACTACAGGGGCTGAAGCTTTCTTT.

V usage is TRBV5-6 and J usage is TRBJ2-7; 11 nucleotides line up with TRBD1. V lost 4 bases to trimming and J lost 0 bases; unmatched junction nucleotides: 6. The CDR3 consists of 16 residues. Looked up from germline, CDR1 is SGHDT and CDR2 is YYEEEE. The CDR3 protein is CASSPGTGGRSYEQYF. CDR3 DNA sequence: TGTGCCAGCAGCCCCGGGACAGGGGGTCGCTCCTACGAGCAGTACTTC.

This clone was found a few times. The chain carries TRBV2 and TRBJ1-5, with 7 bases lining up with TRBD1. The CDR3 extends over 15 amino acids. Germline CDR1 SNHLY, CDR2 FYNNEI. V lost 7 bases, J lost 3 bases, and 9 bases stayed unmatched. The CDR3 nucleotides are TGTGCCAGCACCCGACAGGGTGGACCCAATCAGCCCCAGCATTTT. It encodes CASTRQGGPNQPQHF.

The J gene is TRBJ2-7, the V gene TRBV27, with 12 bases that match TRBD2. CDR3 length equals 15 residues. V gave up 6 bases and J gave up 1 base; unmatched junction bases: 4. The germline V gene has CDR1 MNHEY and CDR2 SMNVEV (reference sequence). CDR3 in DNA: TGTGCCAGCAGCCACGGGACTAGCGGGTCCTACGAGCAGTACTTC. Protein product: CASSHGTSGSYEQYF.

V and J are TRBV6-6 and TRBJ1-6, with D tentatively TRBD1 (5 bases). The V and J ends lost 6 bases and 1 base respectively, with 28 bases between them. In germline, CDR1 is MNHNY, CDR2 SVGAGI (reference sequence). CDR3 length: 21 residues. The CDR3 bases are TGTGCCAGCAGCCCCTTCGTCGGGGCATCTTACGATTGGTCCTATAATTCACCCCTCCACTTT. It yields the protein CASSPFVGASYDWSYNSPLHF.

Written as DNA, the CDR3 is TGTGCCAGCAGCGGGATTGAATCCTACAATGAGCAGTTCTTC. This codes for CASSGIESYNEQFF. The genes are TRBV5-8 and TRBJ2-1; the D is unclear. Germline CDR1 reads SGHTS; CDR2 reads YDEGEE. There are 14 residues in the CDR3. V lost 4 bases to trimming and J lost 1 base, with 9 bases between them.

As DNA, the CDR3 is TGTGCCAGCGGGCATAGGAGCGAAGCTTTCTTT. It specifies CASGHRSEAFF. This chain uses TRBV28 with TRBJ1-1; D uncertain. V gave up 8 bases and J gave up 8 bases, with 12 bases separating them. Germline CDR1 MDHEN, CDR2 SYDVKM. The CDR3 runs 11 residues.

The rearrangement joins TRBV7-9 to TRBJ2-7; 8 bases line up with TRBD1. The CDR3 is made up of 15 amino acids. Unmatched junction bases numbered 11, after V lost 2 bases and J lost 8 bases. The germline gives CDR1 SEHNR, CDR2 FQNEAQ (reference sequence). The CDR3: CASSLTRQGAVKQYF. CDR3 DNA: TGTGCCAGCAGCTTAACCCGTCAGGGGGCGGTTAAGCAGTACTTC.

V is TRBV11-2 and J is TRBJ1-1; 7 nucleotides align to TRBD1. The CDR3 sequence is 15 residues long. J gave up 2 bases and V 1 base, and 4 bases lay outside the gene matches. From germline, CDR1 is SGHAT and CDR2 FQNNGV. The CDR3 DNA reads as TGTGCCAGCAGCTTAGGTTTAGGGGGCAACACTGAAGCTTTCTTT. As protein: CASSLGLGGNTEAFF.

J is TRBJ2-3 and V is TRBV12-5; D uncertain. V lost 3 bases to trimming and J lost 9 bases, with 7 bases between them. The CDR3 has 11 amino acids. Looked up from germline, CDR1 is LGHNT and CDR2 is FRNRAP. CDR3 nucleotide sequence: TGTGCTAGTGGTTTCACGGACACGCAGTATTTT. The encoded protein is CASGFTDTQYF.

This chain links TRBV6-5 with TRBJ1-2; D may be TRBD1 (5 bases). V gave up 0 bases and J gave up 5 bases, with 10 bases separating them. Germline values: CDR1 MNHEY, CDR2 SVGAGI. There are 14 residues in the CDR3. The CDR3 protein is CASSYSDNSYGYTF. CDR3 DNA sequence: TGTGCCAGCAGTTACTCGGACAACTCGTATGGCTACACCTTC.